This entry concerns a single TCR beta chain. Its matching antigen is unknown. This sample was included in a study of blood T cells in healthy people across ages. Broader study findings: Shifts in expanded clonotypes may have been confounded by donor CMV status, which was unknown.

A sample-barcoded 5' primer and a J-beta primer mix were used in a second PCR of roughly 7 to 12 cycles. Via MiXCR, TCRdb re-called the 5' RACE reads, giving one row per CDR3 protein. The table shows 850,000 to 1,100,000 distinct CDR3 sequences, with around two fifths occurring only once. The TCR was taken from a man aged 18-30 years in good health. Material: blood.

The CDR3 spells CASSQLDRGYEQYF. In DNA, the CDR3 is TGCGCCAGCAGCCAATTGGACAGGGGCTACGAGCAGTACTTC. V usage is TRBV4-1 and J usage is TRBJ2-7, with 9 bases matching TRBD1. This CDR3 comprises 14 residues. V lost 2 bases to trimming and J lost 3 bases; unmatched junction nucleotides: 2. From germline, CDR1 is MGHRA and CDR2 YSYEKL.